This T cell receptor (beta chain) was observed in a study of blood T cells in healthy people across ages. Broader study findings: Whereas aged donors had fewer naive CD4+ cells, long-lived donors had more of them and higher diversity.

A sample-barcoded 5' primer and a J-beta primer mix were used in a second PCR of roughly 7 to 11 cycles. Each cDNA molecule carried a tag from a template-switch adaptor that contained 12 random nucleotides. The study obtained at least 3 million CDR3-containing paired-end reads from every sample. A single record per CDR3 protein comes from TCRdb applying MiXCR to the 5' RACE reads. The sample includes approximately 1.5 million distinct CDR3 sequences, approximately 43% of them seen just once. A word on this clonotype: Its target is unknown.

The CDR3 has 13 residues. V was clipped by 5 bases and J by 4 bases, with 11 bases between them. The sample taken for sequencing was blood. This sequence joins TRBV12-3 or TRBV12-4 and TRBJ1-2; the D is unclear. This sequence originates from a woman aged 18-29 years in good health. In nucleotides, the CDR3 is TGTGCCAGCAGTGTCCACCCCATCTATGGCTACACCTTC. As protein: CASSVHPIYGYTF.